Listed below are T cell receptor beta chains from one sample, sequenced in a study of cytomegalovirus exposure and HLA in healthy donors. The repertoire was sequenced with immunoSEQ multiplex PCR; TCRdb's copy has only in-frame clones and lacks some. The data show some 130,000 clones, with over 70% seen just once and roughly 2.3% held by the top ten. Sequencing was performed on PBMCs. The receptor source for this set is a man younger than 45 in good health and CMV-seronegative. CDR3s include the opening cysteine and the closing phenylalanine or tryptophan. Fields, in order: V gene, J gene, D gene, clone size, CDR3 DNA, CDR3 protein. A D gene is named only where the DNA matches it firmly. A clone size is listed for some rows: how often the clone was seen (once, few, many), or a class if it is expanded.

v_call: TRBV6-5
j_call: TRBJ2-2
d_call: NA
clone_size: NA
cdr3_nt: TGTGCCAGCAGCCGAACAACCGGGGAGCTGTTTTTT
cdr3_aa: CASSRTTGELFF

v_call: TRBV4-3
j_call: TRBJ1-2
d_call: NA
clone_size: NA
cdr3_nt: TGCGCCAGCAGCCAAGAGTCGGCGGTGCGTAGCTATGGCTACACCTTC
cdr3_aa: CASSQESAVRSYGYTF

v_call: TRBV4-1
j_call: TRBJ1-1
d_call: NA
clone_size: few
cdr3_nt: TGCGCCAGCAGCCAAGATGGCGGCCGGACTGAAGCTTTCTTT
cdr3_aa: CASSQDGGRTEAFF

v_call: TRBV18
j_call: TRBJ1-5
d_call: NA
clone_size: NA
cdr3_nt: TGTGCCAGCTCGCAGGGGACCTACAATCAGCCCCAGCATTTT
cdr3_aa: CASSQGTYNQPQHF

v_call: TRBV28
j_call: TRBJ1-2
d_call: NA
clone_size: NA
cdr3_nt: TGTGCCAGCAGTTTATCCGGGTATGGCTACACCTTC
cdr3_aa: CASSLSGYGYTF

v_call: TRBV7-6
j_call: TRBJ2-3
d_call: TRBD2
clone_size: NA
cdr3_nt: TGTGCCAGCAGCTTAAGGTATAGCGGGACTTCAGATACGCAGTATTTT
cdr3_aa: CASSLRYSGTSDTQYF

v_call: TRBV9
j_call: TRBJ2-1
d_call: TRBD1
clone_size: NA
cdr3_nt: TGTGCCAGCAGCGTAAGGACAGGGGGCCTGAGCTCCTACAATGAGCAGTTCTTC
cdr3_aa: CASSVRTGGLSSYNEQFF

v_call: TRBV4-1
j_call: TRBJ1-2
d_call: NA
clone_size: NA
cdr3_nt: TGCGCCAGCAGCCAAGGAGTCCCTAGATACTATGGCTACACCTTC
cdr3_aa: CASSQGVPRYYGYTF

v_call: TRBV6-5
j_call: TRBJ1-1
d_call: NA
clone_size: once
cdr3_nt: TGTGCCAGCAGTTACAGTCTAGGGAGCACTGAAGCTTTCTTT
cdr3_aa: CASSYSLGSTEAFF

v_call: TRBV27
j_call: TRBJ2-7
d_call: TRBD2
clone_size: NA
cdr3_nt: TGTGCCAGCAGCCAGCAGCGGGAGAAGCAGTACTTC
cdr3_aa: CASSQQREKQYF

v_call: TRBV6-5
j_call: TRBJ1-3
d_call: NA
clone_size: NA
cdr3_nt: TGTGCCAGCAGCTCGGAGGGAAACACCATATATTTT
cdr3_aa: CASSSEGNTIYF

v_call: TRBV7-2
j_call: TRBJ2-5
d_call: TRBD2
clone_size: NA
cdr3_nt: TGTGCCAGCAGCTTTGTCGCGGTAGCGGGATTGGGGGAGACCCAGTACTTC
cdr3_aa: CASSFVAVAGLGETQYF

v_call: TRBV5-1
j_call: TRBJ2-1
d_call: TRBD2
clone_size: once
cdr3_nt: TGCGCCAGCAGCTTGGGGGGGACTAGTGGGGTCAATGAGCAGTTCTTC
cdr3_aa: CASSLGGTSGVNEQFF

v_call: TRBV18
j_call: TRBJ2-5
d_call: TRBD1
clone_size: NA
cdr3_nt: TGTGCCAGCTCACCAGGGACAGAAAAAGAGACCCAGTACTTC
cdr3_aa: CASSPGTEKETQYF

v_call: TRBV7-2
j_call: TRBJ1-2
d_call: TRBD1
clone_size: NA
cdr3_nt: TGTGCCAGCAGCCCGCTAGGACAGGGGGCGTTCTATGGCTACACCTTC
cdr3_aa: CASSPLGQGAFYGYTF

v_call: TRBV7-2
j_call: TRBJ2-7
d_call: TRBD2
clone_size: NA
cdr3_nt: TGTGCCAGCAGCGGGACTAGCGGGGCAATCGGCGAGCAGTACTTC
cdr3_aa: CASSGTSGAIGEQYF

v_call: TRBV11-2
j_call: TRBJ2-7
d_call: TRBD1
clone_size: NA
cdr3_nt: TGTGCCAGCAGCTTTGGGACAGGGGTTACCTACGAGCAGTACTTC
cdr3_aa: CASSFGTGVTYEQYF

v_call: TRBV20-1
j_call: TRBJ1-5
d_call: NA
clone_size: NA
cdr3_nt: TGCAGTGCGGGGGGAGATCAGCCCCAGCATTTT
cdr3_aa: CSAGGDQPQHF

v_call: TRBV5-5
j_call: TRBJ1-2
d_call: TRBD1
clone_size: NA
cdr3_nt: TGTGCCAGCAGCAAAGGACAGGGCCTTCCTATAAGCTACACCTTC
cdr3_aa: CASSKGQGLPISYTF

v_call: TRBV18
j_call: TRBJ2-7
d_call: TRBD1
clone_size: NA
cdr3_nt: TGTGCCAGCTCACAAGGGACAGGGGGCTACGAGCAGTACTTC
cdr3_aa: CASSQGTGGYEQYF

v_call: TRBV7-2
j_call: TRBJ2-4
d_call: TRBD2
clone_size: NA
cdr3_nt: TGTGCCAGCAGCTTAGCGAGAACTAGCGGGACCCTCCCTTACTTC
cdr3_aa: CASSLARTSGTLPYF

v_call: TRBV6-1
j_call: TRBJ2-1
d_call: TRBD2
clone_size: NA
cdr3_nt: TGTGCCAGCAGTGGGGGACTAGCGGTGAGCAAGCAGTTCTTC
cdr3_aa: CASSGGLAVSKQFF

v_call: TRBV4-2
j_call: TRBJ2-7
d_call: NA
clone_size: once
cdr3_nt: TGTGCCAGCAGCCAAGAACTCCTTGGCGAGCAGTACTTC
cdr3_aa: CASSQELLGEQYF

v_call: TRBV28
j_call: TRBJ1-1
d_call: NA
clone_size: once
cdr3_nt: TGTGCCAGCAGTTCAATCGACAGGCCGAACACTGAAGCTTTCTTT
cdr3_aa: CASSSIDRPNTEAFF

v_call: TRBV9
j_call: TRBJ1-1
d_call: NA
clone_size: NA
cdr3_nt: TGTGCCAGCGCCGGGGAATGGGACACTGAAGCTTTCTTT
cdr3_aa: CASAGEWDTEAFF

v_call: TRBV7-8
j_call: TRBJ1-5
d_call: NA
clone_size: NA
cdr3_nt: TGTGCCAGCAGCTTAGGGTTAGGGGCAGTTTTCCCAATATATCAGCCCCAGCATTTT
cdr3_aa: CASSLGLGAVFPIYQPQHF

v_call: TRBV21-1
j_call: TRBJ2-1
d_call: NA
clone_size: once
cdr3_nt: NA
cdr3_aa: CASSNRVRYNCHEQFF

v_call: TRBV7-9
j_call: TRBJ2-1
d_call: NA
clone_size: NA
cdr3_nt: TGTGCCAGCAGCATGGACTGGGTCTACAATGAGCAGTTCTTC
cdr3_aa: CASSMDWVYNEQFF

v_call: TRBV29-1
j_call: TRBJ1-2
d_call: NA
clone_size: NA
cdr3_nt: TGCAGCGTTGGGCCGTGGCAGGGCGGAGGCTACACCTTC
cdr3_aa: CSVGPWQGGGYTF

v_call: TRBV4-2
j_call: TRBJ2-5
d_call: NA
clone_size: NA
cdr3_nt: TGTGCCAGCAGCCAAGATGCAGTTTCCCAAGAGACCCAGTACTTC
cdr3_aa: CASSQDAVSQETQYF

v_call: TRBV6-1
j_call: TRBJ2-7
d_call: TRBD1
clone_size: NA
cdr3_nt: TGTGCCAGCAAAACCTACGGACAGGGGACCTACGAGCAGTACTTC
cdr3_aa: CASKTYGQGTYEQYF

v_call: TRBV5-1
j_call: TRBJ2-2
d_call: NA
clone_size: NA
cdr3_nt: TGCGCCAGCAGCGAGACGGGACAGAACACCGGGGAGCTGTTTTTT
cdr3_aa: CASSETGQNTGELFF

v_call: TRBV7-2
j_call: TRBJ1-5
d_call: NA
clone_size: once
cdr3_nt: TGTGCCAGCAGCCCGACAGTCAATCAGCCCCAGCATTTT
cdr3_aa: CASSPTVNQPQHF

v_call: TRBV28
j_call: TRBJ1-2
d_call: NA
clone_size: few
cdr3_nt: TGTGCCAGCAGTCAACACACAGGGAGGGGGGCATATGGCTACACCTTC
cdr3_aa: CASSQHTGRGAYGYTF

v_call: TRBV9
j_call: TRBJ2-2
d_call: NA
clone_size: NA
cdr3_nt: TGTGCCTCGGGGGAGGTAAACACCGGGGAGCTGTTTTTT
cdr3_aa: CASGEVNTGELFF

v_call: TRBV28
j_call: TRBJ1-4
d_call: TRBD1
clone_size: NA
cdr3_nt: TGTGCCAGCAGTTTATCCGGGACAGGGGTGGGTGAAAAACTGTTTTTT
cdr3_aa: CASSLSGTGVGEKLFF

v_call: TRBV4-2
j_call: TRBJ1-5
d_call: TRBD1
clone_size: few
cdr3_nt: TGTGCCAGCAGCCAAGATGGGGGACAGGGAGGTCAGCCCCAGCATTTT
cdr3_aa: CASSQDGGQGGQPQHF

v_call: TRBV7-9
j_call: TRBJ1-1
d_call: TRBD1
clone_size: NA
cdr3_nt: TGTGCCAGCAGCTACCAGGGGGCCGACACTGAAGCTTTCTTT
cdr3_aa: CASSYQGADTEAFF

v_call: TRBV4-3
j_call: TRBJ2-5
d_call: NA
clone_size: NA
cdr3_nt: TGCGCCAGCAGCCCTTTTGGGGCCCAAGAGACCCAGTACTTC
cdr3_aa: CASSPFGAQETQYF

v_call: TRBV28
j_call: TRBJ2-1
d_call: NA
clone_size: NA
cdr3_nt: TGTGCCAGCACCCTCAGTTGGAGCGTCTCCTACAATGAGCAGTTCTTC
cdr3_aa: CASTLSWSVSYNEQFF

v_call: TRBV7-7
j_call: TRBJ2-7
d_call: TRBD1
clone_size: NA
cdr3_nt: TGTGCCAGCAGCCTTGGGACAGCCTCCTACGAGCAGTACTTC
cdr3_aa: CASSLGTASYEQYF

v_call: TRBV4-2
j_call: TRBJ2-3
d_call: TRBD2
clone_size: NA
cdr3_nt: TGTGCCAGCAGCCAAGTAGGCGGGAGGGCCTTAGATACGCAGTATTTT
cdr3_aa: CASSQVGGRALDTQYF

v_call: TRBV6-5
j_call: TRBJ2-5
d_call: NA
clone_size: NA
cdr3_nt: TGTGCCAGCAGTTACAGTTATGGGGGGCAAGAGACCCAGTACTTC
cdr3_aa: CASSYSYGGQETQYF

v_call: TRBV5-1
j_call: TRBJ2-7
d_call: TRBD2
clone_size: once
cdr3_nt: TGCGCCAGCAGCCTCTACCTGACTAGCAGAGATTCCTACGAGCAGTACTTC
cdr3_aa: CASSLYLTSRDSYEQYF

v_call: TRBV28
j_call: TRBJ2-7
d_call: TRBD1
clone_size: NA
cdr3_nt: TGTGCCAGCAGCCTTCCTCCCCCAAAACAGGGGGCGCCTGGCTACGAGCAGTACTTC
cdr3_aa: CASSLPPPKQGAPGYEQYF

v_call: TRBV11-2
j_call: TRBJ1-2
d_call: NA
clone_size: NA
cdr3_nt: TGTGCCAGCAGCTTAGGAAGAGCGAGCTACACCTTC
cdr3_aa: CASSLGRASYTF

v_call: TRBV19
j_call: TRBJ2-1
d_call: TRBD2
clone_size: NA
cdr3_nt: TGTGCCAGTACCCCACCTCCGGGACTAGCGAACGATGAGCAGTTCTTC
cdr3_aa: CASTPPPGLANDEQFF

v_call: TRBV28
j_call: TRBJ1-2
d_call: NA
clone_size: NA
cdr3_nt: TGTGCCAGCAGCCCTACAGGGCATGGCTACACCTTC
cdr3_aa: CASSPTGHGYTF

v_call: TRBV11-2
j_call: TRBJ1-4
d_call: NA
clone_size: NA
cdr3_nt: TGTGCCAGCAGCTATTCAGCCCTTACAGAAAACTATGAAAAACTGTTTTTT
cdr3_aa: CASSYSALTENYEKLFF

v_call: TRBV7-9
j_call: TRBJ2-1
d_call: NA
clone_size: NA
cdr3_nt: TGTGCCAGCAGCTTAAAAGTTAGCGGTACAAGTGAGCAGTTCTTC
cdr3_aa: CASSLKVSGTSEQFF

v_call: TRBV7-7
j_call: TRBJ2-5
d_call: NA
clone_size: NA
cdr3_nt: TGTGCCAGCGCCAGGGGTGAATTGGAGACCCAGTACTTC
cdr3_aa: CASARGELETQYF

v_call: TRBV28
j_call: TRBJ2-1
d_call: NA
clone_size: NA
cdr3_nt: TGTGCCAGCAGTCCTCCTGGAGGCGGCTCCTACAATGAGCAGTTCTTC
cdr3_aa: CASSPPGGGSYNEQFF

v_call: TRBV4-1
j_call: TRBJ1-2
d_call: TRBD1
clone_size: NA
cdr3_nt: TGCGCCAGCAGCCACCCCGGACAGGGTAGTGGCTACACCTTC
cdr3_aa: CASSHPGQGSGYTF

v_call: TRBV14
j_call: TRBJ2-7
d_call: NA
clone_size: NA
cdr3_nt: TGTGCCAGCAGCCAAGACCCGACAGGTACCACCTACGAGCAGTACTTC
cdr3_aa: CASSQDPTGTTYEQYF